The following is a T cell receptor beta chain sequence with its context. Its antigen is undetermined. The repertoire was sequenced with immunoSEQ multiplex PCR; TCRdb's copy has only in-frame clones and lacks some. The sample shows hundreds of thousands of clones, less than 96% of them seen only once. V was cut by 4 bases and J by 0 bases, with 14 bases left in between. From germline, CDR1 is SGHKS and CDR2 YYEKEE (reference sequence). This CDR3 is built from 15 residues. This sample was included in a study of shared clonotypes between healthy human individuals. Study results and limitations: Naive subsets typically showed greater estimated richness than memory subsets.

The V and J genes are TRBV5-5 and TRBJ2-7; no clear D. Sequencing was done on a sample of naive CD4+ T cells sorted from blood. Subset denoted: CD45RA+ positively selected. This TCR was sampled from a woman aged 30 to 39 in good health. CDR3 DNA sequence: TGTGCCAGCAGCGGCCTCGAACTTGGCTCCTACGAGCAGTACTTC. Protein: CASSGLELGSYEQYF.